This entry is about one T cell receptor beta chain. The ends lost 5 bases at V and 7 bases at J; junction bases unmatched: 3. The CDR3 has 14 residues. The germline CDR1 and CDR2 sequences are LNHDA and SQIVND (reference sequence). This sample is part of a study of T cell changes during pregnancy in multiple sclerosis. Assay: immunoSEQ multiplex PCR; the TCRdb copy retains only in-frame clones and omits some. The sample holds 19,000 or so clones; around 90% are singletons and the top ten take approximately 1.3%. The chain links TRBV19 to TRBJ1-4; 11 positions agree with TRBD1. The source is a female donor in good health, enrolled as a control in a pregnancy study. Material: CD4+ T cells from peripheral blood mononuclear cells, obtained in the first trimester of pregnancy. The chain's CDR3 is CASSGGTGGEKLFF. The CDR3 DNA reads TGTGCCAGTAGTGGGGGGACAGGGGGTGAAAAACTGTTTTTT.